One sample yielded the 2 T cell receptor beta chains listed below, sequenced in a study of blood T cell repertoires in COVID-19. Assay used: immunoSEQ multiplex PCR; TCRdb lists only in-frame clones, some missing. The profile shows around 380,000 clones, roughly 80% of them singletons. The sequenced sample was peripheral blood. All receptors come from a human donor with acute or convalescent COVID-19. The donor label of this sample is uncertain.

The chain joins TRBV6-1 to TRBJ2-2; D gene uncertain. V was clipped by 5 bases and J by 6 bases, with 13 bases between them. This CDR3 spans 14 amino acids. In germline, CDR1 is MNHNS, CDR2 SASEGT. CDR3 coding DNA: TGTGCCAGCAGTACGGTGGAGAAGGCCGGGGAGCTGTTTTTT. As protein: CASSTVEKAGELFF.

The CDR3 DNA sequence: TGTGCCAGCAGCCCTTTAGGGGGCAGACAAGAGACCCAGTACTTC. Residues: CASSPLGGRQETQYF. V and J are TRBV9 and TRBJ2-5, with 7 positions matching TRBD1. V shed 4 bases, J shed 2 bases, and the junction held 8 bases outside the gene matches. The CDR3 consists of 15 residues. Germline CDR1 reads SGDLS; CDR2 reads YYNGEE.